The sequence of this T cell receptor (beta chain) was determined in a study of blood T cell repertoires in COVID-19. Whole-study context: Material from acute and convalescent COVID-19 was sourced from the United States, Italy and Spain. Sample material is recorded as cDNA or gDNA derived from T cells, B-cell-depleted T cells, or PBMCs.

As handled by the study authors: Amplification of reference gene primers provided the estimated nucleated cell counts. The assay was immunoSEQ multiplex PCR, and TCRdb's table has in-frame clones only and misses some. D and trimming come from the DNA, and the V and J calls and clone size come from that table. The sample shows about 81,000 clones, 89% of them seen only once. The CDR3 covers 12 residues. V was pared by 1 base and J by 7 bases, with 5 bases between. From germline, CDR1 is SEHNR and CDR2 FQNEAQ (reference sequence). The chain carries TRBV7-9 and TRBJ1-5; D ambiguous. This TCR came from an elderly woman with active COVID-19. Sample: peripheral blood. CDR3 coding DNA: TGTGCCAGCAGCTTAGATGAGCAGCCCCAGCATTTT. Translating gives CASSLDEQPQHF. The full variable domain, in which reference TRBV7-9 and TRBJ1-5 provide the parts outside the CDR3, is DTGVSQNPRHKITKRGQNVTFRCDPISEHNRLYWYRQTLGQGPEFLTYFQNEAQLEKSRLLSDRFSAERPKGSFSTLEIQRTEQGDSAMYLCASSLDEQPQHFGDGTRLSIL.